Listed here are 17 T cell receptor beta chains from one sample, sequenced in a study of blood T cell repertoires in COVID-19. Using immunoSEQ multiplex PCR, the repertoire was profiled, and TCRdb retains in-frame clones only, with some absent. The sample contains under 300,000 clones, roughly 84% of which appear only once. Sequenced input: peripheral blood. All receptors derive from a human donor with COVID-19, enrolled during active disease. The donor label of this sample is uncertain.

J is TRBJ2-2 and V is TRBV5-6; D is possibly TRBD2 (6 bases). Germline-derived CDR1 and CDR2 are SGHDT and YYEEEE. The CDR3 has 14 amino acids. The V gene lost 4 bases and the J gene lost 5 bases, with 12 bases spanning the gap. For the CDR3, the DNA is TGTGCCAGCAGCCTCAATGGGGGGACCGGGGAGCTGTTTTTT. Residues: CASSLNGGTGELFF.

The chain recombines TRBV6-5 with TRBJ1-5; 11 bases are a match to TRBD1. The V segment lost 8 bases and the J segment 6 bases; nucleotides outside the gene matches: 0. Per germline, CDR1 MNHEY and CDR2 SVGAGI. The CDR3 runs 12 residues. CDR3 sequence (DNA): TGTGCCAGCGGGACAGGGGGTCAGCCCCAGCATTTT. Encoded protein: CASGTGGQPQHF.

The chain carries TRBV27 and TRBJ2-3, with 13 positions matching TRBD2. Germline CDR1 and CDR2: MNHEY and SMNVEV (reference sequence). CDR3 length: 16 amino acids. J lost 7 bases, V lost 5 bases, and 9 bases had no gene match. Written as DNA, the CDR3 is TGTGCCAGCAGTACACGGACTAGCGGGAGCTTGTATACGCAGTATTTT. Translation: CASSTRTSGSLYTQYF.

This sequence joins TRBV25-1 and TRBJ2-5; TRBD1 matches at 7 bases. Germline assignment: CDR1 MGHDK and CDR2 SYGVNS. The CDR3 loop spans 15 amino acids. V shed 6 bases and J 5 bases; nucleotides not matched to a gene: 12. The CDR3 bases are TGTGCCAGCAGAAGCCGGGACAGTAGCGTGGAGACCCAGTACTTC. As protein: CASRSRDSSVETQYF. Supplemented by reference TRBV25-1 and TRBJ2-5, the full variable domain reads EADIYQTPRYLVIGTGKKITLECSQTMGHDKMYWYQQDPGMELHLIHYSYGVNSTEKGDLSSESTVSRIRTEHFPLTLESARPSHTSQYLCASRSRDSSVETQYFGPGTRLLVL.

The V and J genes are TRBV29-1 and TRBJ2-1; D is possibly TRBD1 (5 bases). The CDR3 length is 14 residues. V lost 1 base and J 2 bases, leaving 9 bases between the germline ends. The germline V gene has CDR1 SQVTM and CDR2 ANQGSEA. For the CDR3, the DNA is TGCAGCGTTGAAGGGGGCAGTACCTACAATGAGCAGTTCTTC. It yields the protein CSVEGGSTYNEQFF.

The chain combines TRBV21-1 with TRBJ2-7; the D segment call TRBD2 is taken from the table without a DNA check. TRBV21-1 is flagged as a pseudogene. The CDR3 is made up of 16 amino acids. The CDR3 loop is CASSKKKEVTSYEQYF. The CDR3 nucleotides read TGTGCCAGCAGCAAAAAGAAAGAGGTAACCTCCTACGAGCAGTACTTC.

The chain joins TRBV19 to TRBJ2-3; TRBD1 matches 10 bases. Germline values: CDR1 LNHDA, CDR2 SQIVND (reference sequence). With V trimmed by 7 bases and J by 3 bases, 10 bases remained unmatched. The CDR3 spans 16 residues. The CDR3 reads CASNPDRGLPTDTQYF. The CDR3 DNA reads TGTGCCAGTAACCCGGACAGGGGGTTACCGACAGATACGCAGTATTTT.

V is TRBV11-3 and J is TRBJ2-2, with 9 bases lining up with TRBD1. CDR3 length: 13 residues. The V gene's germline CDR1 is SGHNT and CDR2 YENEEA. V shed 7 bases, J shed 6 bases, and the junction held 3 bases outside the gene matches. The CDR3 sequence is CASKGQGSGELFF. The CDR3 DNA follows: TGTGCCAGCAAGGGACAGGGATCCGGGGAGCTGTTTTTT.

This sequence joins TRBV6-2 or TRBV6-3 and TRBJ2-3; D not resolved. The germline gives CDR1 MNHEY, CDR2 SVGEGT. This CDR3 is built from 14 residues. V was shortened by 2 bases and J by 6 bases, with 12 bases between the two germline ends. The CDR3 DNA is TGTGCCAGCAGTTACGGTGCGGCGACGGATACGCAGTATTTT. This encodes CASSYGAATDTQYF.

The CDR3: CASSIRFGNTEAFF. The CDR3 DNA reads as TGTGCCAGTAGTATAAGATTCGGGAACACTGAAGCTTTCTTT. The chain has TRBV19 and TRBJ1-1, with no clear D. CDR1 and CDR2 from the germline V gene are LNHDA and SQIVND (reference sequence). The CDR3 is 14 residues long. V was clipped by 2 bases and J by 1 base, with 8 bases between them.

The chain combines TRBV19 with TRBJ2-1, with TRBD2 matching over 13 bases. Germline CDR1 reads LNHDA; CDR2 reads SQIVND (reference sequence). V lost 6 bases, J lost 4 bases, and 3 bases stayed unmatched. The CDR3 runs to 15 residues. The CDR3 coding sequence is TGTGCCAGTAGGGAGACTAGCGGGAGGTACAATGAGCAGTTCTTC. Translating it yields CASRETSGRYNEQFF. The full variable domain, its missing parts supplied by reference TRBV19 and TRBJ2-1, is DGGITQSPKYLFRKEGQNVTLSCEQNLNHDAMYWYRQDPGQGLRLIYYSQIVNDFQKGDIAEGYSVSREKKESFPLTVTSAQKNPTAFYLCASRETSGRYNEQFFGPGTRLTVL.

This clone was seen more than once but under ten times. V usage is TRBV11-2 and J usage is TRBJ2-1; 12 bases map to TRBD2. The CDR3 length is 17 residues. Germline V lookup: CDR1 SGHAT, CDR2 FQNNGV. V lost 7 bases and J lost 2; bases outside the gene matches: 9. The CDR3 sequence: CASTPLAGGITYNEQFF. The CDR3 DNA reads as TGTGCCAGCACCCCTCTAGCGGGAGGGATTACCTACAATGAGCAGTTCTTC.

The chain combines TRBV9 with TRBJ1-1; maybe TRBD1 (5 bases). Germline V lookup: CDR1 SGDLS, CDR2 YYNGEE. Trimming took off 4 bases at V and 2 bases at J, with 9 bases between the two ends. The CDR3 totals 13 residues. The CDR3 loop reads CASSRTGNTEAFF. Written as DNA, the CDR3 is TGTGCCAGCAGCAGAACAGGAAACACTGAAGCTTTCTTT.

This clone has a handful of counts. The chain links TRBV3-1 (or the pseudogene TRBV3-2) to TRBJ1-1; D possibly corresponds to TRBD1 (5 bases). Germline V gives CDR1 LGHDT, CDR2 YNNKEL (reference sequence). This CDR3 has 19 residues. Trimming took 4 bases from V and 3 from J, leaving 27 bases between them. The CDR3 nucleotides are TGTGCCAGCAGCCGAAGACCCGCCCTGACAGTCACAAGGGACACTGAAGCTTTCTTT. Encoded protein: CASSRRPALTVTRDTEAFF.

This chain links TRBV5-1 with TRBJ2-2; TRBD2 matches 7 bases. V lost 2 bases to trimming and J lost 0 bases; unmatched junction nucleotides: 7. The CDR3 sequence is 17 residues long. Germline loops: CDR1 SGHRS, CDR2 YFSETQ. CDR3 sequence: CASSFGGSASNTGELFF. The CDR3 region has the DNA TGCGCCAGCAGCTTCGGGGGGTCAGCCTCGAACACCGGGGAGCTGTTTTTT.

CDR3 sequence reads: CAWSVRIPIGADTQYF. CDR3 nucleotide sequence: TGTGCCTGGAGTGTACGGATCCCCATTGGAGCAGATACGCAGTATTTT. The J gene is TRBJ2-3, the V gene TRBV30; D ambiguous. The V and J ends lost 0 bases and 4 bases respectively, with 17 bases between them. The CDR3 loop spans 16 amino acids. Germline V gene lookup returns CDR1 GTSNPN and CDR2 SVGIG (reference sequence).

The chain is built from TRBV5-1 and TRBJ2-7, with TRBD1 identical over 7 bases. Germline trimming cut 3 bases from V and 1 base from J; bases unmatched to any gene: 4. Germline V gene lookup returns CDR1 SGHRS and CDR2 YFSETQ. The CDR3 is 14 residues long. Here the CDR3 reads CASSSQGQSYEQYF. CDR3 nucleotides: TGCGCCAGCAGCTCTCAGGGACAGTCCTACGAGCAGTACTTC.